Each of the 11 T cell receptor beta chains below was sequenced from the same sample in a study of blood T cell repertoires in COVID-19. The repertoire was sequenced with immunoSEQ multiplex PCR; TCRdb's copy has only in-frame clones and lacks some. The sample holds 300,000 or so clones; nearly 90% are singletons and the top ten take approximately 5%. Sequencing input: PBMCs or T cells enriched from blood (not recorded which). The receptors stem from a woman between 25 and 40 years old who had recovered from COVID-19.

This chain links TRBV7-2 with TRBJ2-2, with D maybe TRBD1 (6 bases). V dropped 1 base and J dropped 0 bases, with 6 bases sitting between them. Looked up from germline, CDR1 is SGHTA and CDR2 is FQGNSA. The length of the CDR3 is 15 residues. The CDR3 sequence: CASSLGTANTGELFF. In DNA, the CDR3 is TGTGCCAGCAGCTTAGGGACAGCGAACACCGGGGAGCTGTTTTTT.

The V call is TRBV5-6, the J call TRBJ2-2; tentative D call: TRBD1 (6 bases). Germline V gene lookup returns CDR1 SGHDT and CDR2 YYEEEE. The CDR3 consists of 16 residues. The V and J ends lost 0 bases and 0 bases respectively, with 9 bases between them. This CDR3 is CASSLVSGANTGELFF. DNA of the CDR3: TGTGCCAGCAGCTTGGTTTCAGGGGCGAACACCGGGGAGCTGTTTTTT.

The chain has TRBV18 and TRBJ1-3, with unresolved D. Deletions cut 0 bases from V and 3 bases from J, with 9 bases between. This CDR3 is 15 amino acids long. Germline V gene data show CDR1 as KGHSH and CDR2 as LQKENI. CDR3 DNA: TGTGCCAGCTCACCACCCCGCAGATTTGGAAACACCATATATTTT. Encoded protein: CASSPPRRFGNTIYF.

This clone was seen at least ten times. CDR3 sequence reads: CASSGRVGNTGELFF. CDR3 nucleotide sequence: TGTGCCAGCAGCGGGCGGGTGGGGAACACCGGGGAGCTGTTTTTT. This chain links TRBV7-6 with TRBJ2-2; TRBD2 is a possible D gene (5 bases). Trimming pared 5 bases from V and 1 base from J, leaving 11 bases between. Germline CDR1 is SGHVS and CDR2 is FNYEAQ. This CDR3 spans 15 amino acids. The full variable domain, in which reference TRBV7-6 and TRBJ2-2 provide the parts outside the CDR3, is GAGVSQSPRYKVTKRGQDVALRCDPISGHVSLYWYRQALGQGPEFLTYFNYEAQQDKSGLPNDRFSAERPEGSISTLTIQRTEQRDSAMYRCASSGRVGNTGELFFGEGSRLTVL.

The V call is TRBV10-3, the J call TRBJ1-5; tentative D call: TRBD1 (5 bases). CDR3 length: 16 residues. V lost 3 bases and J 3 bases, leaving 15 bases between the germline ends. Per germline, CDR1 ENHRY and CDR2 SYGVKD. The CDR3 region is CAISETGLGNNQPQHF. DNA of the CDR3: TGTGCCATCAGTGAAACAGGACTAGGTAACAATCAGCCCCAGCATTTT.

The rearrangement joins TRBV5-8 to TRBJ2-1; 8 positions match TRBD2. J was trimmed by 3 bases and V by 0 bases; bases with no gene match: 2. The length of the CDR3 is 15 residues. CDR1 and CDR2 from the germline V gene are SGHTS and YDEGEE. The CDR3 DNA sequence: TGTGCCAGCAGCTTGGTGGCGGGGGGCTACAATGAGCAGTTCTTC. Amino acid sequence: CASSLVAGGYNEQFF.

V gene TRBV5-4 combines with J gene TRBJ1-4; D is unclear. The CDR3 loop spans 14 amino acids. Trimming pared 0 bases from V and 3 bases from J, leaving 6 bases between. From germline, CDR1 is SGHNT and CDR2 YYREEE (reference sequence). CDR3 in DNA: TGTGCCAGCAGCTTGGAGCTCTCTAATGAAAAACTGTTTTTT. Translating gives CASSLELSNEKLFF.

In DNA, the CDR3 is TGTGCCAGCAGCCCCGGACAGGGCAATCAGCCCCAGCATTTT. Protein: CASSPGQGNQPQHF. The chain couples TRBV6-5 to TRBJ1-5, with TRBD1 matching 7 bases. The CDR3 runs 14 residues. The V gene's germline CDR1 is MNHEY and CDR2 SVGAGI. After removal of 6 bases from V and 2 bases from J, the junction contained 4 bases not matched to a gene.

The chain uses TRBV3-1 (or the pseudogene TRBV3-2) and TRBJ2-5; D call uncertain. This CDR3 is 12 amino acids long. Per the germline V gene, CDR1 is LGHDT and CDR2 is YNNKEL (reference sequence). V was shortened by 4 bases and J by 4 bases, with 7 bases between the two germline ends. Here the CDR3 reads CASSPNLETQYF. The CDR3 DNA reads as TGTGCCAGCAGCCCCAACTTAGAGACCCAGTACTTC.

The rearrangement joins TRBV7-9 to TRBJ2-1, with 8 bases aligning to TRBD2. The trim removed 5 bases at V and 4 bases at J, leaving 7 bases unmatched. This CDR3 has 15 residues. The germline V gene has CDR1 SEHNR and CDR2 FQNEAQ (reference sequence). The CDR3 DNA reads as TGTGCCAGCAGCCTCCGGGGGGGGACTTACAATGAGCAGTTCTTC. Residues: CASSLRGGTYNEQFF.

The V call is TRBV4-2, the J call TRBJ1-2; D gene uncertain. The CDR3 extends over 14 amino acids. Germline CDR1 is LGHNA and CDR2 is YNFKEQ. V lost 3 bases and J lost 4, with 12 bases in between. CDR3 sequence: CASSQRGLTYGYTF. For the CDR3, the DNA is TGTGCCAGCAGCCAGAGAGGCCTGACCTATGGCTACACCTTC.